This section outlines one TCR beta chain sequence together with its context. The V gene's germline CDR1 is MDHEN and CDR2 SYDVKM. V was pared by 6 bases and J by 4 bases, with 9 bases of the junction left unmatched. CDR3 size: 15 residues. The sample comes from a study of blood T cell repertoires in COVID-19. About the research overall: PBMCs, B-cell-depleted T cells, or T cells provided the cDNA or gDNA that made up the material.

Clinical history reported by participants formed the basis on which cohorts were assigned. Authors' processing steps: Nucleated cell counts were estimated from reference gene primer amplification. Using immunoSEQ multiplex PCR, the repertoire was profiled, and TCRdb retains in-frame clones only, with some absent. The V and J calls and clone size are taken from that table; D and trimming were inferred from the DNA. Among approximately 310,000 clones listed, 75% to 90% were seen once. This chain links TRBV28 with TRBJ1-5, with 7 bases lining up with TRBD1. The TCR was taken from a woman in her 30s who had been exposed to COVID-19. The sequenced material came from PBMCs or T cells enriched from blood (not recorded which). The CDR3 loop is CASRFITGANQPQHF. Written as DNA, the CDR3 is TGTGCCAGCAGGTTTATTACAGGGGCAAATCAGCCCCAGCATTTT.